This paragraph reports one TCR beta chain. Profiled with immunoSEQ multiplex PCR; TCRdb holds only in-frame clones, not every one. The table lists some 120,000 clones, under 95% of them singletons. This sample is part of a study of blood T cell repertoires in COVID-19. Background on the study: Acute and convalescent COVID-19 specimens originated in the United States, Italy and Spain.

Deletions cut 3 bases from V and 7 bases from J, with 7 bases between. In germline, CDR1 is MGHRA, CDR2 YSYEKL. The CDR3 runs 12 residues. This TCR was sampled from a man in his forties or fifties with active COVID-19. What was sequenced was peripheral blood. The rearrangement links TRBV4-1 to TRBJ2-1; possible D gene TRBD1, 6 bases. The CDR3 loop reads CASSQGQNEQFF. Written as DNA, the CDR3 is TGCGCCAGCAGCCAGGGACAAAATGAGCAGTTCTTC.